The TCR beta chain described here comes from a study of blood T cell repertoires in COVID-19. Study background: T cells, B-cell-depleted T cells, or PBMCs provided the cDNA or gDNA that served as material.

Seattle patient enrollment occurred during active infection, with longitudinal follow-up thereafter. Data came from immunoSEQ multiplex PCR; TCRdb stores just in-frame clones and leaves some out. Of about 280,000 clones listed, roughly 86% are singletons. Trimming took off 7 bases at V and 1 base at J, with 10 bases between the two ends. From germline, CDR1 is MNHEY and CDR2 SVGAGI. This CDR3 is 13 amino acids long. The J gene is TRBJ1-2, the V gene TRBV6-5; TRBD1 might be the D (5 bases). Sequencing was done on a sample of peripheral blood. The receptor was isolated from a woman in her twenties or thirties with COVID-19, enrolled during active disease. This CDR3 reads CASTRGVNYGYTF. In DNA, the CDR3 is TGTGCCAGCACCCGGGGGGTTAACTATGGCTACACCTTC.